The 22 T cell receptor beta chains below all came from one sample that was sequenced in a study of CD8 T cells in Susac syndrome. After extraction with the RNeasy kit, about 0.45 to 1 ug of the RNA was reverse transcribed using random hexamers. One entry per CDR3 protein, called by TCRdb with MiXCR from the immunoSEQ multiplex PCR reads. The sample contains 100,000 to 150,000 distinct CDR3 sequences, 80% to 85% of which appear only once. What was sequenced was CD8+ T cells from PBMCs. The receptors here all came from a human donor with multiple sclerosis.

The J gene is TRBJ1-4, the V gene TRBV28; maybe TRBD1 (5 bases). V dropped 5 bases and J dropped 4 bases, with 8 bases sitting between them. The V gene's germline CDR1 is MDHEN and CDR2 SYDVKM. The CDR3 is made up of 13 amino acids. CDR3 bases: TGTGCCAGCAGTCCGACAGTTAATGAAAAACTGTTTTTT. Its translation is CASSPTVNEKLFF.

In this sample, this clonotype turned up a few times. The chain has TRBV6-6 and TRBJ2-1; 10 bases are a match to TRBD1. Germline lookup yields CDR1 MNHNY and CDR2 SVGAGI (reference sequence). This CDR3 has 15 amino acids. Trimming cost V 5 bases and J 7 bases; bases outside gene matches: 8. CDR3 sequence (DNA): TGTGCCAGCAGTACCTTGGGACAGGGGTGGAATGAGCAGTTCTTC. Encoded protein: CASSTLGQGWNEQFF.

CDR3 region: CSVEDHAGVANYGYTF. The CDR3 nucleotides read TGCAGCGTTGAAGATCACGCGGGGGTGGCTAACTATGGCTACACCTTC. The V and J genes are TRBV29-1 and TRBJ1-2; D may be TRBD1 (5 bases). The V gene lost 0 bases and the J gene lost 0 bases, with 14 bases spanning the gap. There are 16 residues in the CDR3. The germline V gene has CDR1 SQVTM and CDR2 ANQGSEA.

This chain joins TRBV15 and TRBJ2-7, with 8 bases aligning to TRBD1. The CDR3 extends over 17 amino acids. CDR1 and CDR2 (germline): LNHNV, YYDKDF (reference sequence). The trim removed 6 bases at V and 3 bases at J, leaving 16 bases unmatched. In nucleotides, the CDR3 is TGTGCCACCAGAGGGGGACCCCCCGGGACAGGAAACTACGAGCAGTACTTC. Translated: CATRGGPPGTGNYEQYF.

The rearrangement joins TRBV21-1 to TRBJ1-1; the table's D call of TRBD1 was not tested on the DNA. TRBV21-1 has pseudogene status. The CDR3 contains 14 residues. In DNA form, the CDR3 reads TGTGCCAGCAGCGACAGGGGAAGGGACACTGAAGCTTTCTTT. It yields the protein CASSDRGRDTEAFF.

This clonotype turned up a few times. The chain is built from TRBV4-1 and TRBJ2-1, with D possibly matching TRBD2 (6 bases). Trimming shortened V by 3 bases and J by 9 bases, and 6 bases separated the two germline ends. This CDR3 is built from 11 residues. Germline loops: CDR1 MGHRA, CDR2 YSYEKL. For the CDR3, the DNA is TGCGCCAGCAGCCAGGGGGGTGAGCAGTTCTTC. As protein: CASSQGGEQFF.

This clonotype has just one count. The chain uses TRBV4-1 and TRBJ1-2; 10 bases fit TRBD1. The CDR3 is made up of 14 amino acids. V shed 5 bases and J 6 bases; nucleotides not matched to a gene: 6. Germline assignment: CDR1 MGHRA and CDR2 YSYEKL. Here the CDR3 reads CASSFGQGENGYTF. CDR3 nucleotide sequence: TGCGCCAGCAGCTTCGGACAGGGGGAGAATGGCTACACCTTC.

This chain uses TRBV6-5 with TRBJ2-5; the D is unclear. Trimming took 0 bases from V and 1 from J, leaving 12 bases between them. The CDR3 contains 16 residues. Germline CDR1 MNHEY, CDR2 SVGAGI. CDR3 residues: CASSYSGNMGQETQYF. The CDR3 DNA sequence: TGTGCCAGCAGTTACTCGGGGAATATGGGCCAAGAGACCCAGTACTTC.

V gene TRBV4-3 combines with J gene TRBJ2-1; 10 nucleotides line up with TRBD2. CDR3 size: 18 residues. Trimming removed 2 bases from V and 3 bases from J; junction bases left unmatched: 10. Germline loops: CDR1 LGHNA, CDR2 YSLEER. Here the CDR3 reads CASSQTSSGRLGYNEQFF. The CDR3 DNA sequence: TGCGCCAGCAGCCAAACTTCTAGCGGGAGATTGGGCTACAATGAGCAGTTCTTC.

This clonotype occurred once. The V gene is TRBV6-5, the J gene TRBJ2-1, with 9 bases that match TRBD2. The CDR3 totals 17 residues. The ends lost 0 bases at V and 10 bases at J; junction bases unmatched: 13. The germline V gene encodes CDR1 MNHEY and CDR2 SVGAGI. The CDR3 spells CASSYSISREGSGEQFF. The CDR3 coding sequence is TGTGCCAGCAGTTACTCGATCTCGCGGGAGGGCTCAGGGGAGCAGTTCTTC.

CDR3 bases: TGTGCCAGCAGTCCCCAAGGCGAGAACACTGAAGCTTTCTTT. Residues: CASSPQGENTEAFF. The chain employs TRBV6-5 and TRBJ1-1; D gene uncertain. Germline-derived CDR1 and CDR2 are MNHEY and SVGAGI. This CDR3 spans 14 amino acids. V lost 5 bases, J lost 1 base, and 11 bases lay in between.

As DNA, the CDR3 is TGCAGTGCTCGCGGGGAGGGCACTGAAGCTTTCTTT. Translated, it gives CSARGEGTEAFF. The J gene is TRBJ1-1, the V gene TRBV20-1; no clear D gene. Trimming left V 5 bases short and J 4 bases short, with 11 bases between. Per the germline V gene, CDR1 is DFQATT and CDR2 is SNEGSKA (reference sequence). The CDR3 sequence is 12 residues long.

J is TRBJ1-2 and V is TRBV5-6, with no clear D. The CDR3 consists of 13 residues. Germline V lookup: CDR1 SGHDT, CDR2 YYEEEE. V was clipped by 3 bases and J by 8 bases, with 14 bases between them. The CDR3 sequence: CASSYLRGQGYTF. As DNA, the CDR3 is TGTGCCAGCAGCTACCTACGAGGTCAAGGCTACACCTTC.

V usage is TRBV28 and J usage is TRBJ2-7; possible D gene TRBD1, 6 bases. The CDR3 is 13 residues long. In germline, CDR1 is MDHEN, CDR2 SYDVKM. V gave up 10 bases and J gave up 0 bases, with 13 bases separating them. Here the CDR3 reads CAILDRSSYEQYF. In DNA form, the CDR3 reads TGTGCCATCCTTGACAGGAGCTCCTACGAGCAGTACTTC.

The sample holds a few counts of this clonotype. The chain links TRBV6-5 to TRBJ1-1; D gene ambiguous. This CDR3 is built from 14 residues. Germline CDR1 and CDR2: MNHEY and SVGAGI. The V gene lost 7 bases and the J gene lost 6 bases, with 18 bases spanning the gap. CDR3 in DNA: TGTGCCAGCAACGAACGCCCGGGTTTGGCTGAAGCTTTCTTT. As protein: CASNERPGLAEAFF.

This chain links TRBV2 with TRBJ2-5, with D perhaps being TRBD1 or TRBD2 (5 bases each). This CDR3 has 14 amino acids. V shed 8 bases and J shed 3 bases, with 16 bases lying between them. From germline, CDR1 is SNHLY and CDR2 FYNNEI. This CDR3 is CASESGTAEETQYF. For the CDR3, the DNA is TGTGCCAGCGAATCCGGGACGGCTGAAGAGACCCAGTACTTC.

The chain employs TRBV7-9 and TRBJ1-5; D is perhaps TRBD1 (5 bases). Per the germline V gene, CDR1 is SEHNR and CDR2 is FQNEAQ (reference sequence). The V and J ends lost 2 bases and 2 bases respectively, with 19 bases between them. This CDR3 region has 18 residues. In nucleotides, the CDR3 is TGTGCCAGCAGCTTAACCCAGGGCGGGTATTTGGGCAATCAGCCCCAGCATTTT. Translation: CASSLTQGGYLGNQPQHF.

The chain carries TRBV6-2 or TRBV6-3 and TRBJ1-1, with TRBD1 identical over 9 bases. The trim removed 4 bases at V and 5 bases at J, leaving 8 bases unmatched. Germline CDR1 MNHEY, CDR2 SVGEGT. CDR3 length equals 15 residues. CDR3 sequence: CASSFSTDRGTEAFF. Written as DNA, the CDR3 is TGTGCCAGCAGTTTCTCCACAGACAGGGGGACTGAAGCTTTCTTT.

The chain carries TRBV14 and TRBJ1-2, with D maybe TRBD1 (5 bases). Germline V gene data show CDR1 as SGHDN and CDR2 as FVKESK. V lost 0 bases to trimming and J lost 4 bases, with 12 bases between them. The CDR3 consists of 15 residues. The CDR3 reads CASSQDLSGLYGYTF. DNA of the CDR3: TGTGCCAGCAGCCAAGATCTTTCGGGGCTCTATGGCTACACCTTC.

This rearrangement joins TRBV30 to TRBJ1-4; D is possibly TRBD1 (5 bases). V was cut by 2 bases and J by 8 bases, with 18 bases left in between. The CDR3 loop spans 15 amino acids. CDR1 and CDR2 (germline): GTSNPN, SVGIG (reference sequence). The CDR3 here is CAWSPLGDPGEKLFF. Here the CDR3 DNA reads TGTGCCTGGAGTCCTCTGGGGGACCCGGGAGAAAAACTGTTTTTT.

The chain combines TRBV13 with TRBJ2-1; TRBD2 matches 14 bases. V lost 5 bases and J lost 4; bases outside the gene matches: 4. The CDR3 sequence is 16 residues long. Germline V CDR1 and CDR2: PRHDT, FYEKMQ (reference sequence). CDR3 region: CASSRRLAGGYNEQFF. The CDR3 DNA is TGTGCCAGCAGCCGCAGACTAGCGGGAGGGTACAATGAGCAGTTCTTC.

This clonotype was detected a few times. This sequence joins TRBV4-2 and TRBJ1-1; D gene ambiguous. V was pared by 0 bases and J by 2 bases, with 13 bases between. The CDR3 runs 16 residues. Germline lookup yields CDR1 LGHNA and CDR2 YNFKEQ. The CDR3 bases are TGTGCCAGCAGCCAAGATCGCCAGTTCCGAAACACTGAAGCTTTCTTT. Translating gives CASSQDRQFRNTEAFF.